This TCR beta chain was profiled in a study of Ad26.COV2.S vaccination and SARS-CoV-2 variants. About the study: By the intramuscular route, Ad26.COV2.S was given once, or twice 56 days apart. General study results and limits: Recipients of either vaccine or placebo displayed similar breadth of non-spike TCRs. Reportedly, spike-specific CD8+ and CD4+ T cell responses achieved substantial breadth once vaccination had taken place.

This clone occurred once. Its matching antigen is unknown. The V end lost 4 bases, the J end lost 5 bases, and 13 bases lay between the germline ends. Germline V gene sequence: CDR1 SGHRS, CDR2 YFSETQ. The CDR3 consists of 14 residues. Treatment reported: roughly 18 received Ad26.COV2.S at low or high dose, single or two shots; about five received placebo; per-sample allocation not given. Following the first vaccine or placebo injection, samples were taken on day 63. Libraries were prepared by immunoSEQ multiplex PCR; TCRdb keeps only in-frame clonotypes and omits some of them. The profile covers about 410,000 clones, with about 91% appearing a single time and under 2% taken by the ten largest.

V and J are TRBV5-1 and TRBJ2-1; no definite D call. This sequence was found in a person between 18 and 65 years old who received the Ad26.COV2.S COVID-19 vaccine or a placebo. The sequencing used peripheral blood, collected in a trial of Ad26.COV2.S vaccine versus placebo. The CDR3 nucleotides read TGCGCCAGCAGCCCCGAACTCGGCGACAATGAGCAGTTCTTC. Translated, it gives CASSPELGDNEQFF.